A selection of T cell receptor beta chains follows, all from one sample in a study of blood T cell repertoires in COVID-19. Produced via immunoSEQ multiplex PCR; TCRdb's table is partial and in-frame only. The data hold more than 90,000 clones, with roughly 80% observed a single time. The sample taken for sequencing was peripheral blood. The receptors were sampled from a human donor in a cohort sampled during active COVID-19. Each CDR3 is given with its conserved first and last residue. The D gene is left open where the match is weak. Expanded clones are given a class, and other clones once, few, many or no size at all.

TRBD1	12	TRBV12-3/TRBV12-4	-	TRBJ2-7	TGTGCCAGCAGTTTAGGGGGACAGGGGTTAGACTTC	CASSLGGQGLDF
TRBD1	14	TRBV6-5	-	TRBJ1-2	TGTGCCAGCGTGAAAAGGGGGACAGGTTTCGGCTACACCTTC	CASVKRGTGFGYTF
TRBD1	17	TRBV18	-	TRBJ1-6	TGTGCCAGCTCACCCATCGGGACAGGGGCCTATAATTCACCCCTCCACTTT	CASSPIGTGAYNSPLHF
TRBD1	17	TRBV18	-	TRBJ1-1	TGTGCCAGCTCACCACTGAGGACAGGGGAAGGGAACACTGAAGCTTTCTTT	CASSPLRTGEGNTEAFF
-	14	TRBV18	-	TRBJ2-3	TGTGCCAGCTCACTCTCTAGCTCCACAGATACGCAGTATTTT	CASSLSSSTDTQYF
TRBD1	17	TRBV6-4	-	TRBJ1-2	TGTGCCAGCAGCCGCGGCGGGACAGGGGGCGTCCACTATGGCTACACCTTC	CASSRGGTGGVHYGYTF
-	17	TRBV6-2/TRBV6-3	once	TRBJ2-7	TGTGCCAGCAGTCCCGGCCCCGGTAGGAATGGGCGTTACGAGCAGTACTTC	CASSPGPGRNGRYEQYF
TRBD1	17	TRBV11-2	-	TRBJ2-2	TGTGCCAGCAGCTTTAAAAGGACAGGGGGCGCGACCGGGGAGCTGTTTTTT	CASSFKRTGGATGELFF
TRBD1	15	TRBV7-2	-	TRBJ1-4	TGTGCCAGCAGCTTAGTTGGGACAGCTAATGAAAAACTGTTTTTT	CASSLVGTANEKLFF
TRBD2	17	TRBV4-1	-	TRBJ2-1	TGCGCCAGCAGCCAAGGGAAACTAGCGGGAGGGAGTGATGAGCAGTTCTTC	CASSQGKLAGGSDEQFF
-	15	TRBV7-9	-	TRBJ2-7	TGTGCCAGCAGCCCCCAGCCCAGCCAGGGTTACGAGCAGTACTTC	CASSPQPSQGYEQYF
-	13	TRBV12-3/TRBV12-4	-	TRBJ1-2	TGTGCCAGCAGTTTAGCTCAGACATATGGCTACACCTTC	CASSLAQTYGYTF
-	17	TRBV4-1	-	TRBJ2-6	TGCGCCAGCAGCCAAGTACACAGCCGCTCTGGGGCCAACGTCCTGACTTTC	CASSQVHSRSGANVLTF
TRBD1	18	TRBV18	-	TRBJ1-5	TGTGCCAGCTCAACCGGGACAGGGAAGGCGTTAGGCAATCAGCCCCAGCATTTT	CASSTGTGKALGNQPQHF
-	15	TRBV5-6	-	TRBJ1-1	TGTGCCAGCAGCGTTGGTAGGGGAGGAGCCACTGAAGCTTTCTTT	CASSVGRGGATEAFF
-	15	TRBV18	-	TRBJ2-7	TGTGCCAGCTCACCACTTGCACAGGGTACCTACGAGCAGTACTTC	CASSPLAQGTYEQYF
TRBD1	15	TRBV5-1	-	TRBJ1-1	TGCGCCAGCAGCTTGACCACAGGGGCGAACACTGAAGCTTTCTTT	CASSLTTGANTEAFF
-	12	TRBV12-3/TRBV12-4	-	TRBJ1-2	TGTGCCAGCAGATGGGCCGGGGGGGGCTACACCTTC	CASRWAGGGYTF
-	14	TRBV7-8	-	TRBJ2-5	TGTGCCAGCAGCTTAGTCAACTACCAAGAGACCCAGTACTTC	CASSLVNYQETQYF
-	16	TRBV5-4	-	TRBJ1-2	TGTGCCAGCAGCTCATCAAGGGACAACTCTTTCTATGGCTACACCTTC	CASSSSRDNSFYGYTF
TRBD1	11	TRBV5-6	-	TRBJ1-2	TGTGCCAGCAGCGTGACAGGGGCCTACACCTTC	CASSVTGAYTF
TRBD2	16	TRBV7-3	-	TRBJ2-2	TGTGCCAGCAGCATCGGGACTAGCGGGGGAGCCGGGGAGCTGTTTTTT	CASSIGTSGGAGELFF
-	14	TRBV4-3	few	TRBJ1-5	TGCGCCAGCAGCCAAGAGAGTGCGGGTCAGCCCCAGCATTTT	CASSQESAGQPQHF
-	14	TRBV19	once	TRBJ1-1	TGTGCCAGTAGAAGTGGTCCTACGAACACTGAAGCTTTCTTT	CASRSGPTNTEAFF
-	16	TRBV6-6	-	TRBJ1-6	TGTGCCAGCAGTTACCTGCGGGGGGGGTCTAATTCACCCCTCCACTTT	CASSYLRGGSNSPLHF
-	13	TRBV7-2	-	TRBJ2-5	TGTGCCAGCAGCCTTTATAATTTGGAGACCCAGTACTTC	CASSLYNLETQYF
TRBD1	18	TRBV28	once	TRBJ2-6	TGTGCCAGCAGTGGGGACAGGGGGCGAAAATCTGGGGCCAACGTCCTGACTTTC	CASSGDRGRKSGANVLTF
-	14	TRBV29-1	once	TRBJ2-6	TGCAGCGTGGGAGAGGTCTCTGGGGCCAACGTCCTGACTTTC	CSVGEVSGANVLTF
TRBD2	16	TRBV24-1	-	TRBJ2-1	TGTGCCACCAGTGATAAGCTAGCGGGGGGGCCGGGTGAGCAGTTCTTC	CATSDKLAGGPGEQFF
-	12	TRBV14	few	TRBJ2-5	TGTGCCAGCAGCCAGGCTTGGAGGGCCCAGTACTTC	CASSQAWRAQYF
-	10	TRBV20-1	-	TRBJ2-7	TGCAGTGCTAGGGCGGGGGAGCAGTACTTC	CSARAGEQYF
TRBD1	12	TRBV6-5	-	TRBJ1-2	TGTGCCAGCAGTTCCCAGGGGGAAGGCTACACCTTC	CASSSQGEGYTF
-	12	TRBV6-5	once	TRBJ1-2	TGTGCCAGCAGTCCCCAGGCGCGAAACTACACCTTC	CASSPQARNYTF
-	15	TRBV7-7	-	TRBJ2-7	TGTGCTAGCAGTGCCCTAGTGACGGATTCCTACGAGCAGTACTTC	CASSALVTDSYEQYF
TRBD1	16	TRBV7-2	-	TRBJ1-2	TGTGCCAGCAGCTTCGCAGAGGGGACAGGGGATTTGGGCTACACCTTC	CASSFAEGTGDLGYTF
TRBD1	14	TRBV9	-	TRBJ1-5	TGTGCCAGCAGCGGCGGACAGGGAGGTCAGCCCCAGCATTTT	CASSGGQGGQPQHF
TRBD2	17	TRBV4-2	-	TRBJ2-7	TGTGCCAGCAGCCAACCCCAGGGGGCTAGCGGGAGGCCCGAGCAGTACTTC	CASSQPQGASGRPEQYF
TRBD2	16	TRBV11-2	-	TRBJ2-3	TGTGCCAGCAGCTTAGATTTTGGGGGGGGGACAGATACGCAGTATTTT	CASSLDFGGGTDTQYF
-	13	TRBV29-1	-	TRBJ1-4	TGCAGCGTCCGAGGAACAACGGGGGAAAAACTGTTTTTT	CSVRGTTGEKLFF
-	14	TRBV6-6	few	TRBJ1-1	TGTGCCAGCAGTTACTCCGAGGGGAACACTGAAGCTTTCTTT	CASSYSEGNTEAFF
-	14	TRBV19	-	TRBJ1-2	TGTGCCAGTAGTAAAGACAGCGGAGGCTATGGCTACACCTTC	CASSKDSGGYGYTF
TRBD1	14	TRBV6-5	-	TRBJ2-7	TGTGCCAGCAGAGACCAGGGGGCTCGGAACGAGCAGTACTTC	CASRDQGARNEQYF
TRBD1	15	TRBV28	-	TRBJ1-2	TGTGCCAGCAGTTCGCCCGGACAGGACCTGGGAGGCTACACCTTC	CASSSPGQDLGGYTF
-	13	TRBV15	once	TRBJ2-6	TGTGCCACCAGGGACACTGGGGCCAACGTCCTGACTTTC	CATRDTGANVLTF
-	14	TRBV5-4	-	TRBJ1-1	TGTGCCAGCAGCTTGAAAGGGGAACCCACTGAAGCTTTCTTT	CASSLKGEPTEAFF
-	15	TRBV12-5	few	TRBJ1-1	TGTGCTAGTGGTTATGACACTGGGCCGGCCACTGAAGCTTTCTTT	CASGYDTGPATEAFF
-	13	TRBV12-3/TRBV12-4	-	TRBJ2-5	TGTGCCAGCAGTTTAATTCAGCAAGAGACCCAGTACTTC	CASSLIQQETQYF
-	16	TRBV5-1	few	TRBJ2-2	TGCGCCAGCTGGGAGGCGGCGGTTATAAACACCGGGGAGCTGTTTTTT	CASWEAAVINTGELFF
TRBD1	14	TRBV28	-	TRBJ2-7	TGTGCCAGCAGCCCCGGGACAGTCCCTTACGAGCAGTACTTC	CASSPGTVPYEQYF
TRBD1	14	TRBV10-1	-	TRBJ1-4	TGCGCCAGCAGACGGGACAGGGGCGATGAAAAACTGTTTTTT	CASRRDRGDEKLFF